The 23 T cell receptor beta chains in this list originate from one sample, sequenced in a study of cytomegalovirus exposure and HLA in healthy donors. Researchers ran the PCR with 60 Vbeta and 13 Jbeta primers. This table comes from immunoSEQ multiplex PCR, and its TCRdb copy is limited to in-frame clones, with some not included. The data contain about 130,000 clones, more than 65% of them singletons. The sequencing sample was made of PBMCs. Receptor source: a woman between 18 and 29 years old in good health and CMV-seropositive.

This clone was seen only a few times. The V call is TRBV5-1, the J call TRBJ2-6, with TRBD1 matching over 10 bases. The CDR3 spans 18 residues. CDR1 and CDR2 (germline): SGHRS, YFSETQ. After removal of 4 bases from V and 0 bases from J, the junction contained 7 bases not matched to a gene. Here the CDR3 reads CASSGTGVGFSGANVLTF. The CDR3 DNA sequence: TGCGCCAGCAGCGGGACAGGGGTGGGTTTCTCTGGGGCCAACGTCCTGACTTTC.

This sequence joins TRBV6-4 and TRBJ2-3; 8 positions match TRBD2. Germline CDR1 MRHNA, CDR2 SNTAGT. V was pared by 3 bases and J by 0 bases, with 2 bases of the junction left unmatched. The CDR3 has 15 amino acids. The CDR3 region is CASSEVAGSTDTQYF. The CDR3, as DNA: TGTGCCAGCAGTGAGGTAGCGGGGAGCACAGATACGCAGTATTTT.

The rearrangement uses TRBV2 and TRBJ1-2; 7 bases agree with TRBD1. CDR3 size: 13 residues. CDR1 SNHLY and CDR2 FYNNEI come from the germline V gene. V lost 10 bases, J lost 8 bases, and 13 bases stayed unmatched. The CDR3 is CAIQGYRSRGYTF. The CDR3 bases are TGTGCCATACAGGGGTATCGATCGAGGGGCTACACCTTC.

The genes are TRBV2 and TRBJ2-2; D might be TRBD2 (5 bases). The germline V and J ends were trimmed by 7 bases and 3 bases, with 6 bases remaining between them. In germline, CDR1 is SNHLY, CDR2 FYNNEI. This CDR3 has 12 amino acids. CDR3 sequence: CASTEDTGELFF. CDR3 nucleotides: TGTGCCAGCACGGAGGACACCGGGGAGCTGTTTTTT.

This sequence joins TRBV5-1 and TRBJ2-3, with TRBD2 matching over 8 bases. The CDR3 runs 15 residues. Germline V gene lookup returns CDR1 SGHRS and CDR2 YFSETQ. J lost 1 base, V lost 6 bases, and 7 bases had no gene match. CDR3 loop: CASIGLAGGTDTQYF. CDR3 DNA sequence: TGCGCCAGCATAGGGCTAGCGGGCGGCACAGATACGCAGTATTTT.

This rearrangement joins TRBV18 to TRBJ1-4, with 10 positions matching TRBD1. The V gene's germline CDR1 is KGHSH and CDR2 LQKENI. The CDR3 extends over 15 amino acids. After removal of 4 bases from V and 6 bases from J, the junction contained 5 bases not matched to a gene. CDR3: CASSLSGTGDEKLFF. CDR3 DNA sequence: TGTGCCAGCTCACTTTCCGGGACAGGGGATGAAAAACTGTTTTTT.

This sequence joins TRBV5-4 and TRBJ2-7, with a tentative D call TRBD1 (5 bases). This CDR3 contains 13 residues. V shed 2 bases and J shed 5 bases, with 11 bases lying between them. The germline gives CDR1 SGHNT, CDR2 YYREEE (reference sequence). The CDR3 bases are TGTGCCAGCAGCTTAGAAGGGGTCAACGAGCAGTACTTC. Translated, it gives CASSLEGVNEQYF.

The CDR3 spells CASSEMGGAQETQYF. CDR3 sequence (DNA): TGTGCCAGCAGTGAAATGGGGGGGGCCCAAGAGACCCAGTACTTC. The chain couples TRBV2 to TRBJ2-5, with D perhaps TRBD2 (7 bases). Germline loops: CDR1 SNHLY, CDR2 FYNNEI. Trimming took 2 bases from V and 1 from J, leaving 11 bases between them. This CDR3 has 15 amino acids.

This chain links TRBV12-5 with TRBJ1-1; D possibly corresponds to TRBD1 (5 bases). Per the germline V gene, CDR1 is LGHNT and CDR2 is FRNRAP. The V and J ends lost 1 base and 4 bases respectively, with 13 bases between them. CDR3 length equals 15 residues. The CDR3 nucleotides are TGTGCTAGTGGTTTGGGTGGGGGGTTGGGCACTGAAGCTTTCTTT. Translated: CASGLGGGLGTEAFF.

The chain uses TRBV5-1 and TRBJ2-7, with TRBD1 as a possible D gene (5 bases). Trimming left V 0 bases short and J 0 bases short, with 7 bases between. Germline lookup yields CDR1 SGHRS and CDR2 YFSETQ. This CDR3 is built from 14 residues. CDR3 nucleotide sequence: TGCGCCAGCAGCTTGGAGGGGTCCTCCTACGAGCAGTACTTC. Protein: CASSLEGSSYEQYF.

The chain uses TRBV6-6 and TRBJ1-1, with a tentative D call TRBD1 (5 bases). V was clipped by 0 bases and J by 1 base, with 9 bases between them. The CDR3 is 15 residues long. Per the germline V gene, CDR1 is MNHNY and CDR2 is SVGAGI (reference sequence). DNA of the CDR3: TGTGCCAGCAGTTACTCGGGAGGGGCGAACACTGAAGCTTTCTTT. Translation: CASSYSGGANTEAFF.

The rearrangement links TRBV7-9 to TRBJ1-4; possible D gene TRBD1, 6 bases. The ends were cut back, 4 bases at V and 7 bases at J, with 13 bases in the middle. CDR3 size: 14 residues. From germline, CDR1 is SEHNR and CDR2 FQNEAQ (reference sequence). CDR3 sequence: CASSSRGPSEKLFF. Written as DNA, the CDR3 is TGTGCCAGCAGCTCGCGGGGGCCAAGTGAAAAACTGTTTTTT.

The chain links TRBV28 to TRBJ1-1; 7 bases fit TRBD1. Trimming removed 5 bases from V and 11 bases from J; junction bases left unmatched: 11. CDR3 size: 13 residues. CDR1 is MDHEN and CDR2 is SYDVKM in the germline V gene. The DNA for the CDR3 is TGTGCCAGCAGTCTACCGGGACAGTCATCCGCTTTCTTT. It codes for CASSLPGQSSAFF.

The V and J genes are TRBV7-6 and TRBJ1-1; D is undetermined. This CDR3 has 15 residues. Trimming left V 1 base short and J 2 bases short, with 11 bases between. Germline V gene lookup returns CDR1 SGHVS and CDR2 FNYEAQ. As DNA, the CDR3 is TGTGCCAGCAGCTTAGGCCACAGCTCAAACACTGAAGCTTTCTTT. This codes for CASSLGHSSNTEAFF.

CDR3 sequence: CAWSVGQGSAEAFF. Here the CDR3 DNA reads TGTGCCTGGAGTGTGGGGCAGGGGTCGGCTGAAGCTTTCTTT. V is TRBV30 and J is TRBJ1-1; tentatively, D is TRBD1 (6 bases). The V end lost 0 bases, the J end lost 6 bases, and 14 bases lay between the germline ends. The CDR3 consists of 14 residues. Germline V gives CDR1 GTSNPN, CDR2 SVGIG (reference sequence).

The chain links TRBV27 to TRBJ2-2; 11 nucleotides line up with TRBD2. Germline CDR1 MNHEY, CDR2 SMNVEV (reference sequence). The V gene end was trimmed by 7 bases and the J gene end by 4 bases; junction bases not matched to a gene: 5. This CDR3 has 15 amino acids. CDR3 sequence (DNA): TGTGCCAGCACCCCAACTAGCGGGGGCACCGGGGAGCTGTTTTTT. Amino acids: CASTPTSGGTGELFF.

The chain couples TRBV6-1 to TRBJ2-3; possible D gene TRBD2, 5 bases. Germline values: CDR1 MNHNS, CDR2 SASEGT. V shed 8 bases and J shed 1 base, with 13 bases lying between them. The CDR3 is 14 amino acids. CDR3 nucleotides: TGTGCCAGCCGGCCTGTGGGAGGCACAGATACGCAGTATTTT. Its protein is CASRPVGGTDTQYF.

The rearrangement joins TRBV6-5 to TRBJ2-3; a possible D gene is TRBD2 (6 bases). V lost 4 bases and J lost 0, with 11 bases in between. CDR1 is MNHEY, CDR2 SVGAGI, per germline. The CDR3 length is 15 residues. For the CDR3, the DNA is TGTGCCAGCAGTTGGAGACTAGATAGCACAGATACGCAGTATTTT. Translating gives CASSWRLDSTDTQYF.

The rearrangement links TRBV5-1 to TRBJ1-6; 9 bases agree with TRBD1. CDR3 length: 15 residues. Looked up from germline, CDR1 is SGHRS and CDR2 is YFSETQ. Unmatched junction bases numbered 5, after V lost 0 bases and J lost 10 bases. The chain's CDR3 is CASSLAGQGRSPLHF. CDR3 nucleotide sequence: TGCGCCAGCAGCTTGGCGGGACAGGGTAGGTCACCCCTCCACTTT. The whole variable domain, remainder taken from reference TRBV5-1 and TRBJ1-6, is KAGVTQTPRYLIKTRGQQVTLSCSPISGHRSVSWYQQTPGQGLQFLFEYFSETQRNKGNFPGRFSGRQFSNSRSEMNVSTLELGDSALYLCASSLAGQGRSPLHFGNGTRLTVT.

The chain has TRBV2 and TRBJ2-5; D unresolved. Per the germline V gene, CDR1 is SNHLY and CDR2 is FYNNEI. This CDR3 is built from 13 residues. V was trimmed by 7 bases and J by 4 bases, leaving 13 bases between them. The CDR3: CASTQNSRETQYF. The CDR3 DNA is TGTGCCAGCACTCAAAACTCTAGAGAGACCCAGTACTTC.

The V call is TRBV10-1, the J call TRBJ2-2, with no clear D. Trimming shortened V by 0 bases and J by 3 bases, and 11 bases separated the two germline ends. Germline-derived CDR1 and CDR2 are WNHNN and SYGVQD (reference sequence). The CDR3 loop spans 16 amino acids. The CDR3 loop reads CASSESRPLDTGELFF. CDR3 sequence (DNA): TGCGCCAGCAGTGAGTCGAGACCTCTAGACACCGGGGAGCTGTTTTTT.

The rearrangement links TRBV10-3 to TRBJ1-2; 10 bases agree with TRBD1. Germline V gene data show CDR1 as ENHRY and CDR2 as SYGVKD. V dropped 6 bases and J dropped 4; count of bases not matched to a gene: 8. There are 15 residues in the CDR3. CDR3 amino acids: CAIREDRGVGYGYTF. The CDR3 region has the DNA TGTGCCATCAGGGAGGACAGGGGGGTAGGCTATGGCTACACCTTC.

The rearrangement joins TRBV28 to TRBJ1-5; TRBD1 agrees at 8 bases. Trimming removed 4 bases from V and 6 bases from J; junction bases left unmatched: 8. The germline gives CDR1 MDHEN, CDR2 SYDVKM. CDR3 size: 15 residues. The CDR3: CASSSGGSRGQPQHF. In nucleotides, the CDR3 is TGTGCCAGCAGTTCAGGGGGCTCCCGGGGTCAGCCCCAGCATTTT. Combining the CDR3 with reference TRBV28 and TRBJ1-5 gives the whole variable domain DVKVTQSSRYLVKRTGEKVFLECVQDMDHENMFWYRQDPGLGLRLIYFSYDVKMKEKGDIPEGYSVSREKKERFSLILESASTNQTSMYLCASSSGGSRGQPQHFGDGTRLSIL.